This T cell receptor beta chain was recorded in a study of T-cell memory formation after mild COVID-19 (dated by TCRdb to the early 2020s). About the study as a whole: TCR sequence clusters from the two donors were found to be largely donor specific. Two young, previously healthy adult volunteers, one female and one male, were included in the cohort. Longitudinal TCRalpha and TCRbeta repertoire sequencing tracked T-cell clones expanding and contracting after mild COVID-19 in two donors. Study-level results and caveats: The detection of some responding clones in pre-infection memory suggests that pre-existing cross-reactive memory T cells joined the SARS-CoV-2 response. Clones that contracted from day 15 to 85 showed balanced CD4/CD8 phenotypes, whereas a second wave of clones that expanded from day 15 to 37 leaned towards CD4+. Only a couple of mild cases were covered in the study, and larger cohorts including severe cases with pre-infection samples were considered necessary. Contracting CD4+ clones were found mainly in CM and EM memory subsets, while CD8+ clones were enriched in EMRA. Whether the second-wave clones peaking on day 37 were SARS-CoV-2 specific was not confirmed.

At the junction V is shortened by 6 bases and J by 4 bases, with 15 bases in between. Looking up the germline V gene yields CDR1 MNHEY and CDR2 SVGAGI. The CDR3 starts with the cysteine, ends with the phenylalanine, and has 14 residues. Just CDR3 DNA is preserved here, 42 bases in frame from base 1. Ficoll-Paque density gradient centrifugation was the method used to isolate PBMCs. This clonotype was recorded a few times. Its antigen remains undetermined. Base qualities were left out, and no much larger clone turns up one base away. The listed sequencing device is Illumina NovaSeq 6000. TCRalpha and TCRbeta cDNA libraries were built by 5'RACE with constant-segment primers, adding sample barcodes and unique molecular identifiers. Trizol reagent was used to extract RNA from every sample. Libraries were amplified in two PCR steps, with a second sample barcode and Illumina TruSeq adapters added in the second step. Libraries were sequenced on an Illumina NovaSeq with 2 x 150 bp paired-end reads. Per the authors' processing: With migec v1.2.7, reads were demultiplexed and then collapsed into UMI-guided consensus sequences. Using mixcr v2.1.11, UMI consensuses were aligned to TRA and TRB V and J templates and then assembled into clonotypes. A clonotype was counted as expanded or contracted only if both edgeR and NoisET called the change significant, with noise models trained on biological replicates. For edgeR calls, the thresholds were a false discovery rate-adjusted p below 0.01 and a log2 fold-change of 1. As an exploratory analysis of dynamics, max-normalized trajectories of the 1000 most abundant clonotypes were examined with PCA combined with hierarchical clustering. The CD4 or CD8 phenotype of responding clones was assigned using the separately sequenced CD4+ and CD8+ repertoires. Using fastp at Q25 and MiXCR, TCRdb reprocessed the public reads and kept productive beta chains. Each entry merges the rows of one CDR3 protein and shows their most common DNA and genes. In this record, the V and J calls reflect TCRdb's handling and not the investigators' own analysis. The sample data list fewer than 350,000 distinct CDR3 sequences, and roughly an eighth of these were observed just once. The ten largest account for over 20% of the sample.

The sequence was obtained from a man between 18 and 29 years old who had mild COVID-19 (a few samples of this study predate the infection). The sample titles of this study are shuffled in the database, so cell type and time point are left out; the donor was told from shared clones. The chain couples TRBV6-5 to TRBJ1-2; TRBD1 could be the D gene, as 6 bases match. The specimen was PBMCs or a T cell subset sorted from them (not recorded which). The DNA sequence follows: TGTGCCAGCAGCAATGGGGGGGCTAGCTATGGCTACACCTTC. Translation gives CASSNGGASYGYTF.